The clone carrying this T cell receptor (beta chain) was observed once. Its target is unknown. By quantitative 5'-RACE with molecular barcodes, the TCR beta libraries were made. TCRdb analysed the 5' RACE reads with MiXCR anew, one entry per CDR3 protein. The table records about 100,000 distinct CDR3 sequences, around 24% of them present only once. This record belongs to a study of CD8 T cells in ankylosing spondylitis. Broader study findings: A TCR beta motif of seven or eight highly homologous variants appeared characteristic of ankylosing spondylitis blood. Reportedly, matched ankylosing spondylitis synovial fluid was significantly enriched for disease-linked clones.

From germline, CDR1 is DFQATT and CDR2 SNEGSKA (reference sequence). Between the trimmed V and J ends, which lost 0 bases and 4 bases, there was a span of 18 bases. This CDR3 contains 16 residues. This sequence was found in a male donor with ankylosing spondylitis. This rearrangement joins TRBV20-1 to TRBJ1-1; D is undetermined. Sequenced material: synovial fluid, either unsorted or a sorted T cell fraction (not recorded which). CDR3 DNA sequence: TGCAGTGCTAGAGATATGGGGTCACAAGAGGGCACTGAAGCTTTCTTT. The encoded protein is CSARDMGSQEGTEAFF.